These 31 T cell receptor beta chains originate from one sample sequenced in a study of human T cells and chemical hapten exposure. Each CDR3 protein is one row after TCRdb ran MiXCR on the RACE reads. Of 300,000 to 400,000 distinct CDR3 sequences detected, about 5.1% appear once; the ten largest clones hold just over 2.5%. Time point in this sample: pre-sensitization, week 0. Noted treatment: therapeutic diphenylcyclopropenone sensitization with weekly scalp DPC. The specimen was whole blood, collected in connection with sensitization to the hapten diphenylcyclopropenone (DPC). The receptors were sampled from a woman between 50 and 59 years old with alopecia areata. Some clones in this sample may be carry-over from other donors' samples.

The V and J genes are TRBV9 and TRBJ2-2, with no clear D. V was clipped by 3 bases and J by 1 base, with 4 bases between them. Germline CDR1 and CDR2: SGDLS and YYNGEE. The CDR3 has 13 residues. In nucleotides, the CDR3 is TGTGCCAGCAGCGGGGTGAACACCGGGGAGCTGTTTTTT. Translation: CASSGVNTGELFF. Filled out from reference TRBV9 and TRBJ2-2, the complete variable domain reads DSGVTQTPKHLITATGQRVTLRCSPRSGDLSVYWYQQSLDQGLQFLIQYYNGEERAKGNILERFSAQQFPDLHSELNLSSLELGDSALYFCASSGVNTGELFFGEGSRLTVL.

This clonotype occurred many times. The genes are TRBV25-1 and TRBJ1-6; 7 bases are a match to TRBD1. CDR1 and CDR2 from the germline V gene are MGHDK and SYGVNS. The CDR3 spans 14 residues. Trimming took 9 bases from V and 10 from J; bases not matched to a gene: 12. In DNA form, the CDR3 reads TGTGCCAGTAGCCCAACAGGGGTGAAGTCACCCCTCCACTTT. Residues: CASSPTGVKSPLHF. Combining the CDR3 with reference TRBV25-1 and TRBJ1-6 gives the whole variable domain EADIYQTPRYLVIGTGKKITLECSQTMGHDKMYWYQQDPGMELHLIHYSYGVNSTEKGDLSSESTVSRIRTEHFPLTLESARPSHTSQYLCASSPTGVKSPLHFGNGTRLTVT.

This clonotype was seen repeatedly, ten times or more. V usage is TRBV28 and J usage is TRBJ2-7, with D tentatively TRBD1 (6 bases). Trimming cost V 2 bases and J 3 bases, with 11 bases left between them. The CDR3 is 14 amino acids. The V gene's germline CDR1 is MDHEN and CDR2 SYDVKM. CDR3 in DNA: TGTGCCAGCAGTTTAGATGGGGGCCACTACGAGCAGTACTTC. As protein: CASSLDGGHYEQYF.

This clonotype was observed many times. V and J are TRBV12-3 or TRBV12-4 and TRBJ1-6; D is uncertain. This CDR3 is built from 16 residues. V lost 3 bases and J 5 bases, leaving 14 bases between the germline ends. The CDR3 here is CASSFGFPHDNSPLHF. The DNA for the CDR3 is TGTGCCAGCAGTTTCGGGTTCCCTCACGATAATTCACCCCTCCACTTT.

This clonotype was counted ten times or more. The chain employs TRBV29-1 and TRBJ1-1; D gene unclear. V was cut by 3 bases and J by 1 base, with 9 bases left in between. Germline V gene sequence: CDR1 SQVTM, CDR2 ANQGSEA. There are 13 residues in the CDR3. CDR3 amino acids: CSVDQVSNTEAFF. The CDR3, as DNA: TGCAGCGTTGATCAGGTCTCGAACACTGAAGCTTTCTTT.

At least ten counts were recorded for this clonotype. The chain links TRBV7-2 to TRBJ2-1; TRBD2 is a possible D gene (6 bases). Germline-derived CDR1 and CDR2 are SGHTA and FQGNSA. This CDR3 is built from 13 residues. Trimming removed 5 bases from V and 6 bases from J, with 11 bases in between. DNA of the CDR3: TGTGCCAGCAGCCGGGAGTGGTCCAATGAGCAGTTCTTC. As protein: CASSREWSNEQFF.

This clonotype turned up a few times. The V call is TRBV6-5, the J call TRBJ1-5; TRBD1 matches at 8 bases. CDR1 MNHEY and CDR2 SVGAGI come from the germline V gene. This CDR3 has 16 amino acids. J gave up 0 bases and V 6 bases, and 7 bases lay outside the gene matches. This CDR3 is CASRKGTGDSNQPQHF. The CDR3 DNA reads TGTGCCAGCAGAAAAGGGACAGGCGATAGCAATCAGCCCCAGCATTTT.

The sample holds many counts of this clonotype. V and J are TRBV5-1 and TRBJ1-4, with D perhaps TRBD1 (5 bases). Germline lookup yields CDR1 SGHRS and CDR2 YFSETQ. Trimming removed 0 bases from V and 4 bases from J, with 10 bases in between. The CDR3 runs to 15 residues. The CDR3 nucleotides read TGCGCCAGCAGCTTGGGGTCAGGGATTAATGAAAAACTGTTTTTT. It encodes CASSLGSGINEKLFF.

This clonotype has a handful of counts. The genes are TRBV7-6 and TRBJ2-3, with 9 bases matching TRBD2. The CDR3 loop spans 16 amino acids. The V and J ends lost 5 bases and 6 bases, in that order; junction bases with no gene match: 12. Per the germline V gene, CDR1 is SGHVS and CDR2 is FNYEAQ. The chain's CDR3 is CASSPLGSGRTDTQYF. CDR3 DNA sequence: TGTGCCAGCAGCCCCCTGGGTAGCGGGAGAACCGATACGCAGTATTTT.

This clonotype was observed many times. The CDR3 sequence: CASRRGKQAFF. DNA of the CDR3: TGTGCCAGCAGGCGGGGTAAACAAGCTTTCTTT. The J gene is TRBJ1-1, the V gene TRBV12-3 or TRBV12-4; no clear D gene. The ends were cut back, 6 bases at V and 9 bases at J, with 11 bases in the middle. The CDR3 has 11 amino acids.

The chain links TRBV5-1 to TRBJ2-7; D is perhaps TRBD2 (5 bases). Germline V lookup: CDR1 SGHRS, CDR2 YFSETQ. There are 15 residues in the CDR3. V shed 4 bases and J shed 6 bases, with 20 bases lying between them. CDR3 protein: CASSPSSSRGLEQYF. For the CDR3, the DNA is TGCGCCAGCAGCCCATCGTCCAGCCGAGGGCTCGAGCAGTACTTC.

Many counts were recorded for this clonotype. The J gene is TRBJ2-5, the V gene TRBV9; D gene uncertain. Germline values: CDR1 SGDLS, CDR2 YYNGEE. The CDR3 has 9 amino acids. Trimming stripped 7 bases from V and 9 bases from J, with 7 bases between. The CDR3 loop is CASGSPQYF. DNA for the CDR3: TGTGCCAGCGGAAGCCCCCAGTACTTC. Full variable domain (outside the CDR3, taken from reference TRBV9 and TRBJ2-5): DSGVTQTPKHLITATGQRVTLRCSPRSGDLSVYWYQQSLDQGLQFLIQYYNGEERAKGNILERFSAQQFPDLHSELNLSSLELGDSALYFCASGSPQYFGPGTRLLVL.

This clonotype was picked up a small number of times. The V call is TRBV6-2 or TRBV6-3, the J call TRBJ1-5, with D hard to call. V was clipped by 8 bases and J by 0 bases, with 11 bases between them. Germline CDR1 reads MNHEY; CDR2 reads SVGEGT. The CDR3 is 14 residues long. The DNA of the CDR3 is TGTGCCAGCCGACCCAATGATAGCAATCAGCCCCAGCATTTT. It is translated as CASRPNDSNQPQHF.

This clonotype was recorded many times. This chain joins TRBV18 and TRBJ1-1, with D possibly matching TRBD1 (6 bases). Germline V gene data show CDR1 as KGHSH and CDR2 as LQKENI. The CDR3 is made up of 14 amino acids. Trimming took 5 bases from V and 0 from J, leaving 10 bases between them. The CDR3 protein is CASSSYRVNTEAFF. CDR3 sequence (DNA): TGTGCCAGCTCATCTTACAGGGTGAACACTGAAGCTTTCTTT.

CDR3 coding DNA: TGCAGCGTACGACAGGAGAAAACTGAAGCTTTCTTT. Translation: CSVRQEKTEAFF. This chain connects TRBV29-1 to TRBJ1-1, with D possibly matching TRBD1 (6 bases). Germline CDR1 reads SQVTM; CDR2 reads ANQGSEA. Trimming removed 6 bases at V and 5 bases at J, with 13 bases between. This CDR3 spans 12 amino acids.

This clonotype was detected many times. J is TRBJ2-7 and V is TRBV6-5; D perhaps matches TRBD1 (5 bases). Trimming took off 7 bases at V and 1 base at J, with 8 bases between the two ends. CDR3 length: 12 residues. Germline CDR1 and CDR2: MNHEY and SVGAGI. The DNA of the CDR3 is TGTGCCAGCACCGACAGTTCCTACGAGCAGTACTTC. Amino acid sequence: CASTDSSYEQYF.

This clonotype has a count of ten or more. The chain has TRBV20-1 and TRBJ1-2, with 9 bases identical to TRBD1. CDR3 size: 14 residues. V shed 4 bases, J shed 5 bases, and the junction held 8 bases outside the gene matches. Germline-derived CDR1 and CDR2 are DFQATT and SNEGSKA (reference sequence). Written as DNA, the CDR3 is TGCAGTGCTATTGCCGGGACAGGGACGTATGGCTACACCTTC. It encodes CSAIAGTGTYGYTF.

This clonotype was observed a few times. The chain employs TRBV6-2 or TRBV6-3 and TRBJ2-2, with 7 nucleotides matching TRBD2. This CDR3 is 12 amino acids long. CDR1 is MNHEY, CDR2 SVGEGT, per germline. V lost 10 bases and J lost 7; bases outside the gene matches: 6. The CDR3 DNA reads TGTGCCACCCGCAGGGAGGGCGGGGAGCTGTTTTTT. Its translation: CATRREGGELFF.

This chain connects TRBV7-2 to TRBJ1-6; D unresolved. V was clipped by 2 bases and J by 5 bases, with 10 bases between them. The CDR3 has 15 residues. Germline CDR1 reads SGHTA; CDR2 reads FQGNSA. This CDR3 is CASSLLIQNNSPLHF. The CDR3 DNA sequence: TGTGCCAGCAGCTTATTAATCCAGAATAATTCACCCCTCCACTTT.

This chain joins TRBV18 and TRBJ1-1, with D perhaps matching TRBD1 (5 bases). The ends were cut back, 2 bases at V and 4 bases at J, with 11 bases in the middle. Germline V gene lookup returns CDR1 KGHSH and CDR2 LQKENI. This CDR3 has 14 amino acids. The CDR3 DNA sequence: TGTGCCAGCTCACCAATTCAGGGAGGCACTGAAGCTTTCTTT. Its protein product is CASSPIQGGTEAFF.

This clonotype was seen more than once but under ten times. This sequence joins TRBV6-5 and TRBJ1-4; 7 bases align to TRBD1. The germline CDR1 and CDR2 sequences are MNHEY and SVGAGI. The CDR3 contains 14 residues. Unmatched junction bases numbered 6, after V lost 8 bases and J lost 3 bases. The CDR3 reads CASASGTANEKLFF. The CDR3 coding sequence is TGTGCCAGCGCATCCGGGACAGCTAATGAAAAACTGTTTTTT.

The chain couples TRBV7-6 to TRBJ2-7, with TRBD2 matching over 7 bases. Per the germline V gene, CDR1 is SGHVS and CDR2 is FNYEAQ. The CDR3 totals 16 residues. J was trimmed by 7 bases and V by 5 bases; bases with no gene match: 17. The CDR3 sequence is CASSLLGGRASREQYF. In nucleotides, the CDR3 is TGTGCCAGCAGCCTCCTGGGGGGGAGGGCCAGTAGGGAGCAGTACTTC.

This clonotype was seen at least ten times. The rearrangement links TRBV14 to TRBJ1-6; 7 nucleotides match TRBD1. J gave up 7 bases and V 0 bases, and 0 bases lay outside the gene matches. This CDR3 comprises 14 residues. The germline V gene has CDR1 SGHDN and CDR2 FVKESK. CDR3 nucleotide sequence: TGTGCCAGCAGCCAAGAGACAGGGAATTCACCCCTCCACTTT. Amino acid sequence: CASSQETGNSPLHF. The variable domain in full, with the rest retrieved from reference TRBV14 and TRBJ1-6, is EAGVTQFPSHSVIEKGQTVTLRCDPISGHDNLYWYRRVMGKEIKFLLHFVKESKQDESGMPNNRFLAERTGGTYSTLKVQPAELEDSGVYFCASSQETGNSPLHFGNGTRLTVT.

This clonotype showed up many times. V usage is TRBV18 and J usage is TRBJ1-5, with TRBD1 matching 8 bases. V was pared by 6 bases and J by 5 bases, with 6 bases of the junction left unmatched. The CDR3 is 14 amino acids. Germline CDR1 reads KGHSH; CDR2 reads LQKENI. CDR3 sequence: CASSKDRADQPQHF. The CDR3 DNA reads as TGTGCCAGCTCCAAGGACAGGGCGGATCAGCCCCAGCATTTT.

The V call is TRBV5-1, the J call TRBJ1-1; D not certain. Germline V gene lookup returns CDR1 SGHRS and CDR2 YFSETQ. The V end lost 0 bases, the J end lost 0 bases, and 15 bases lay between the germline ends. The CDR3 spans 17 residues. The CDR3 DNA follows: TGCGCCAGCAGCTTGGTGGCCCCCAGTGTCATGAACACTGAAGCTTTCTTT. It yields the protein CASSLVAPSVMNTEAFF.

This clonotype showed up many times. CDR3 amino acids: CATSGDDRVQYF. The CDR3 DNA reads as TGTGCCACCAGTGGTGATGACAGGGTGCAGTACTTC. J is TRBJ2-7 and V is TRBV24-1; 7 bases map to TRBD1. The CDR3 sequence is 12 residues long. J gave up 9 bases and V 5 bases, and 6 bases lay outside the gene matches. Germline V gene sequence: CDR1 KGHDR, CDR2 SFDVKD.

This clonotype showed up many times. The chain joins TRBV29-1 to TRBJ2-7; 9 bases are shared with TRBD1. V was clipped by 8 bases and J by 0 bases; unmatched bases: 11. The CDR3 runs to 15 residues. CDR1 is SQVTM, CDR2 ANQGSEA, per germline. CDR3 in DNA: TGCAGCCCATGGGGACAGGGTCCAATCTCCTACGAGCAGTACTTC. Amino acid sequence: CSPWGQGPISYEQYF.

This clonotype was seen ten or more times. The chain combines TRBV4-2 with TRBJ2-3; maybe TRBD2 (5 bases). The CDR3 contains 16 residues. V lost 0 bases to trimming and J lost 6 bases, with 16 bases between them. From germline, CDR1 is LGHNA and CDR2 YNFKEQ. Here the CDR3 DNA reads TGTGCCAGCAGCCAAGAGTCGGTAGCGCGAGGGGATACGCAGTATTTT. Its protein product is CASSQESVARGDTQYF.

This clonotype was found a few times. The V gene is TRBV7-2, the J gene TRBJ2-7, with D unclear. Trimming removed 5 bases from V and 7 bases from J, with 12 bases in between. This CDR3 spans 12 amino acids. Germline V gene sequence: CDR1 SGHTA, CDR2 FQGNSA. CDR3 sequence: CASSHPLGEQYF. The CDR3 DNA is TGTGCCAGCAGCCACCCCCTCGGTGAGCAGTACTTC.

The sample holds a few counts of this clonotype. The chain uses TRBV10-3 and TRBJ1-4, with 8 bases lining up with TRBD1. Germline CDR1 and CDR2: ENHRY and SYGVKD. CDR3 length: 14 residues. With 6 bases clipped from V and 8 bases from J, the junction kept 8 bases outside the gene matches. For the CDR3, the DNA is TGTGCCATCAGATCGACAGGGGAGGGAGAAAAACTGTTTTTT. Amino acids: CAIRSTGEGEKLFF.

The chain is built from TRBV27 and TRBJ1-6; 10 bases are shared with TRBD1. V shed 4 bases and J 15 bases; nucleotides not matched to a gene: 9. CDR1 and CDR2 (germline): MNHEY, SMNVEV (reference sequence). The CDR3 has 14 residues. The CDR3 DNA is TGTGCCAGCAGTTCCGGGACAGGGGCCCTCCTCCTCCACTTT. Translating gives CASSSGTGALLLHF.